This T cell receptor (beta chain) was recorded in a study of CD8 T cells in ankylosing spondylitis. General study points: Several of the motif variants were reported before in synovial fluid and blood from reactive arthritis. Significant enrichment of disease-linked clones was reported in matched ankylosing spondylitis synovial fluid. In ankylosing spondylitis blood, a motif of roughly eight highly homologous TCR beta variants appeared characteristic. Peripheral blood held disease-linked clones only at relatively low frequency, and these were CD8+.

This clonotype was counted only a few times. Its target is unknown. The V end was cut by 0 bases, the J end by 0 bases, with 9 bases between. CDR1 SGDLS and CDR2 YYNGEE come from the germline V gene. CDR3 length: 15 residues. Making the TCR beta libraries involved quantitative 5'-RACE with molecular barcodes. TCRdb reprocessed the 5' RACE reads via MiXCR and lists one record per CDR3 protein. The data contain a few hundred thousand distinct CDR3 sequences, 15% to 20% of them singletons. The chain carries TRBV9 and TRBJ1-1; D perhaps matches TRBD1 (5 bases). Sequences were obtained from blood, either unsorted or a sorted T cell fraction (not recorded which). The source of this sequence is a male donor with ankylosing spondylitis. The CDR3 region has the DNA TGTGCCAGCAGCGTAGTACAGGCGATGAACACTGAAGCTTTCTTT. Translated, it gives CASSVVQAMNTEAFF. The full variable domain, rest sourced from reference TRBV9 and TRBJ1-1, is DSGVTQTPKHLITATGQRVTLRCSPRSGDLSVYWYQQSLDQGLQFLIQYYNGEERAKGNILERFSAQQFPDLHSELNLSSLELGDSALYFCASSVVQAMNTEAFFGQGTRLTVV.